This T cell receptor (beta chain) was recorded in a study of blood T cell repertoires in COVID-19. Overall study context: Sites in the United States, Italy and Spain provided acute and convalescent COVID-19 samples.

The study recruited people aged roughly 18 to 95 years across 24 US areas. Two negative PCRs, clearance, or symptom resolution were required of recovered Cohort 3 donors. In the source study's methods: Cell counts per sample came from amplifying reference gene primers. The data were produced by immunoSEQ multiplex PCR, yet TCRdb's version contains in-frame clones alone and is incomplete. The V and J calls and clone size are taken from that table; D and trimming were inferred from the DNA. The sample gives 200,000 or so clones, roughly four fifths of which show up once; roughly 7% is in the top ten. Germline V gives CDR1 MGHRA, CDR2 YSYEKL. The V and J ends lost 2 bases and 2 bases respectively, with 9 bases between them. The CDR3 is 14 amino acids.

The sequenced sample was PBMCs or T cells enriched from blood (not recorded which). The V and J genes are TRBV4-1 and TRBJ2-5; D unclear. The sequence came from a man aged 35 to 55 who had recovered from COVID-19. The CDR3 spells CASSQRDIQETQYF. The CDR3 DNA is TGCGCCAGCAGCCAACGTGACATACAAGAGACCCAGTACTTC.